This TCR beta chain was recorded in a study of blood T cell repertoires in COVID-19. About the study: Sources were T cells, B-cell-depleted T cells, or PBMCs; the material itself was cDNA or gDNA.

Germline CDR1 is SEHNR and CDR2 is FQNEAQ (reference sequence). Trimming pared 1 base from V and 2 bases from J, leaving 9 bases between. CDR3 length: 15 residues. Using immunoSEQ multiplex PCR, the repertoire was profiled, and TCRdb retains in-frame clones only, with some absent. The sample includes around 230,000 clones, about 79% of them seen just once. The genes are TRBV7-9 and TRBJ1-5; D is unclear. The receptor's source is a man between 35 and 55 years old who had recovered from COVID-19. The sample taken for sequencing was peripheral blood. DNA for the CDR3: TGTGCCAGCAGCTTAGGGTGGGCAGGCAATCAGCCCCAGCATTTT. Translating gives CASSLGWAGNQPQHF.